Shown below are 30 T cell receptor beta chains from a single sample sequenced in a study of blood T cell repertoires in COVID-19. Libraries were prepared by immunoSEQ multiplex PCR; TCRdb keeps only in-frame clonotypes and omits some of them. The sample shows about 89,000 clones, 87% of them seen only once. Sequencing was done on a sample of peripheral blood. The receptors were gathered from a male donor with acute or convalescent COVID-19.

The chain uses TRBV10-3 and TRBJ2-5; 10 positions agree with TRBD2. Germline values: CDR1 ENHRY, CDR2 SYGVKD. Trimming at V came to 7 bases and at J to 2 bases, leaving 1 base not matched to a gene. There are 13 residues in the CDR3. The CDR3 DNA reads TGTGCCATCAAGACTAGCGGGCAAGAGACCCAGTACTTC. Residues: CAIKTSGQETQYF.

For the CDR3, the DNA is TGTGCCAGCAGTGTCCGACAGGGGGCGTTGGGCTACACCTTC. Protein product: CASSVRQGALGYTF. The chain links TRBV6-4 to TRBJ1-2; 10 nucleotides align to TRBD1. Germline V gene lookup returns CDR1 MRHNA and CDR2 SNTAGT. This CDR3 region has 14 residues. V was pared by 4 bases and J by 8 bases, with 7 bases of the junction left unmatched.

The V call is TRBV19, the J call TRBJ2-5; a possible D gene is TRBD1 (5 bases). The CDR3 contains 14 residues. Germline CDR1 is LNHDA and CDR2 is SQIVND (reference sequence). The V end lost 1 base, the J end lost 2 bases, and 8 bases lay between the germline ends. CDR3 sequence reads: CASSIAQGQETQYF. CDR3 bases: TGTGCCAGTAGTATAGCGCAGGGTCAAGAGACCCAGTACTTC.

This sequence joins TRBV6-5 and TRBJ1-2; 7 bases line up with TRBD1. The J segment lost 8 bases and the V segment lost 5 bases, leaving 2 bases of the junction unmatched. The CDR3 contains 11 residues. The germline CDR1 and CDR2 sequences are MNHEY and SVGAGI. The CDR3 DNA is TGTGCCAGCAGTACAGGGGTGGGCTACACCTTC. This gives the protein CASSTGVGYTF.

The chain links TRBV6-2 or TRBV6-3 to TRBJ1-5; 12 nucleotides align to TRBD1. V lost 2 bases, J lost 1 base, and 9 bases stayed unmatched. Per germline, CDR1 MNHEY and CDR2 SVGEGT. This CDR3 region has 19 residues. CDR3: CASSYPGDRGLWSNQPQHF. The CDR3, as DNA: TGTGCCAGCAGTTACCCGGGGGACAGGGGGCTGTGGAGCAATCAGCCCCAGCATTTT.

Only one count was recorded for this clone. This chain connects TRBV24-1 to TRBJ2-3, with 10 bases that match TRBD2. CDR3 length equals 15 residues. The V and J ends lost 6 bases and 4 bases, in that order; junction bases with no gene match: 6. Per germline, CDR1 KGHDR and CDR2 SFDVKD. CDR3 residues: CATSKRSGGADTQYF. The CDR3 region has the DNA TGTGCCACCAGTAAAAGAAGCGGGGGGGCAGATACGCAGTATTTT.

As DNA, the CDR3 is TGTGCCAGCAGCTTAAGGGGGGGGCTCCCTGAAGCTTTCTTT. Encoded protein: CASSLRGGLPEAFF. The genes are TRBV11-2 and TRBJ1-1; tentative D call: TRBD1 (6 bases). The ends were cut back, 2 bases at V and 6 bases at J, with 13 bases in the middle. Germline CDR1 reads SGHAT; CDR2 reads FQNNGV. This CDR3 is 14 amino acids long.

The sample holds a few counts of this clone. J is TRBJ1-3 and V is TRBV6-4; the D is unclear. Trimming shortened V by 8 bases and J by 2 bases, and 10 bases separated the two germline ends. Germline V lookup: CDR1 MRHNA, CDR2 SNTAGT. The CDR3 runs 13 residues. In DNA form, the CDR3 reads TGTGCCAGCTCGGAGGGAGCTGGAAACACCATATATTTT. Amino acid sequence: CASSEGAGNTIYF.

The CDR3 coding sequence is TGTGCCAGCAGTGCGGGACTCATTTGGGAGACCCAGTACTTC. The encoded protein is CASSAGLIWETQYF. J is TRBJ2-5 and V is TRBV6-2 or TRBV6-3, with a tentative D call TRBD2 (6 bases). The CDR3 runs 14 residues. Trimming stripped 5 bases from V and 5 bases from J, with 15 bases between. Germline V gene data show CDR1 as MNHEY and CDR2 as SVGEGT.

The rearrangement joins TRBV29-1 to TRBJ1-1; D is ambiguous. V lost 2 bases and J lost 9, with 7 bases in between. The CDR3 sequence is 10 residues long. CDR1 and CDR2 from the germline V gene are SQVTM and ANQGSEA. CDR3 sequence (DNA): TGCAGCGTTGAACAGGTTAAAGCTTTCTTT. Amino acids: CSVEQVKAFF.

This chain connects TRBV10-3 to TRBJ2-7; the match to TRBD1 covers 7 bases. The CDR3 has 12 residues. From germline, CDR1 is ENHRY and CDR2 SYGVKD. V lost 10 bases to trimming and J lost 5 bases; unmatched junction nucleotides: 8. CDR3 sequence (DNA): TGTGCCACAAAGGACAGGAACAACGAGCAGTACTTC. This codes for CATKDRNNEQYF.

The chain recombines TRBV14 with TRBJ2-2, with 7 bases that match TRBD2. CDR3 length equals 16 residues. V dropped 4 bases and J dropped 5; count of bases not matched to a gene: 10. Looked up from germline, CDR1 is SGHDN and CDR2 is FVKESK. CDR3 in DNA: TGTGCCAGCAGCCCGGGACTACGGTCGTATACCGGGGAGCTGTTTTTT. It yields the protein CASSPGLRSYTGELFF.

This chain connects TRBV5-4 to TRBJ2-5; no definite D call. V was clipped by 0 bases and J by 5 bases, with 14 bases between them. Germline V gives CDR1 SGHNT, CDR2 YYREEE (reference sequence). The CDR3 is made up of 15 amino acids. As DNA, the CDR3 is TGTGCCAGCAGCTTGGCCGTGTGGCCCAAGGAGACCCAGTACTTC. Residues: CASSLAVWPKETQYF.

This clone occurred once. The chain recombines TRBV7-9 with TRBJ2-3, with TRBD1 matching 10 bases. Germline CDR1 and CDR2: SEHNR and FQNEAQ (reference sequence). V dropped 5 bases and J dropped 4; count of bases not matched to a gene: 9. The CDR3 extends over 16 amino acids. CDR3 residues: CASSAPGQGSPDTQYF. CDR3 nucleotide sequence: TGTGCCAGCAGCGCTCCGGGACAGGGGAGTCCAGATACGCAGTATTTT.

V usage is TRBV5-1 and J usage is TRBJ1-1; the D is unclear. The CDR3 is 14 amino acids. The ends were cut back, 0 bases at V and 5 bases at J, with 11 bases in the middle. Germline V gene sequence: CDR1 SGHRS, CDR2 YFSETQ. For the CDR3, the DNA is TGCGCCAGCAGCTTGGCAGGTCATAGAACTGAAGCTTTCTTT. Translation gives CASSLAGHRTEAFF.

This clone was detected once. This rearrangement joins TRBV5-4 to TRBJ2-7, with 9 bases matching TRBD2. With V trimmed by 4 bases and J by 2 bases, 7 bases remained unmatched. The CDR3 runs 15 residues. The germline CDR1 and CDR2 sequences are SGHNT and YYREEE (reference sequence). The CDR3 coding sequence is TGTGCCAGCAGCCGCGGGGGGGTCCTGCCCTACGAGCAGTACTTC. Its translation is CASSRGGVLPYEQYF.

The chain couples TRBV5-4 to TRBJ1-4; tentative D call: TRBD1 (6 bases). CDR3 length: 13 residues. With 4 bases removed from V and 8 bases from J, the gap between germline ends came to 12 bases. The germline CDR1 and CDR2 sequences are SGHNT and YYREEE (reference sequence). CDR3 DNA sequence: TGTGCCAGCAGCGATTTAGACAGGGAAAAACTGTTTTTT. It translates to CASSDLDREKLFF.

The chain joins TRBV7-3 to TRBJ2-2, with D tentatively TRBD2 (5 bases). The V end lost 5 bases, the J end lost 2 bases, and 9 bases lay between the germline ends. The CDR3 loop spans 14 amino acids. CDR1 SGHTA and CDR2 FQGTGA come from the germline V gene. CDR3 protein: CASSTRANTGELFF. The DNA for the CDR3 is TGTGCCAGCAGCACGCGGGCCAACACCGGGGAGCTGTTTTTT.

CDR3 amino acids: CASRTGGANTEAFF. CDR3 nucleotides: TGTGCCAGTAGGACAGGGGGCGCGAACACTGAAGCTTTCTTT. The V and J genes are TRBV19 and TRBJ1-1, with TRBD1 matching over 10 bases. The length of the CDR3 is 14 residues. Trimming at V came to 6 bases and at J to 1 base, leaving 2 bases not matched to a gene. CDR1 is LNHDA, CDR2 SQIVND, per germline (reference sequence). Complete variable domain (other parts from reference TRBV19 and TRBJ1-1): DGGITQSPKYLFRKEGQNVTLSCEQNLNHDAMYWYRQDPGQGLRLIYYSQIVNDFQKGDIAEGYSVSREKKESFPLTVTSAQKNPTAFYLCASRTGGANTEAFFGQGTRLTVV.

The V call is TRBV7-2, the J call TRBJ1-5; 7 nucleotides match TRBD1. J gave up 4 bases and V 7 bases, and 1 base lay outside the gene matches. The CDR3 totals 12 residues. CDR1 and CDR2 (germline): SGHTA, FQGNSA. In nucleotides, the CDR3 is TGTGCCAGCAACAGGGGAAATCAGCCCCAGCATTTT. Translated, it gives CASNRGNQPQHF.

This clone was detected once. V gene TRBV19 combines with J gene TRBJ2-1; 9 bases line up with TRBD1. Unmatched junction bases numbered 8, after V lost 7 bases and J lost 4 bases. The CDR3 spans 15 residues. CDR1 is LNHDA, CDR2 SQIVND, per germline (reference sequence). Written as DNA, the CDR3 is TGTGCCAGTACCAACACAGGGGGCGGGTACAATGAGCAGTTCTTC. As protein: CASTNTGGGYNEQFF.

The rearrangement links TRBV6-6 to TRBJ2-2; 7 nucleotides align to TRBD1. This CDR3 has 16 residues. Germline CDR1 and CDR2: MNHNY and SVGAGI (reference sequence). V was pared by 2 bases and J by 4 bases, with 7 bases of the junction left unmatched. The DNA of the CDR3 is TGTGCCAGCAGTTACCCGGGACAGTCTTTCACCGGGGAGCTGTTTTTT. Translation: CASSYPGQSFTGELFF.

This sequence joins TRBV20-1 and TRBJ1-1; a possible D gene is TRBD1 (6 bases). V was clipped by 3 bases and J by 4 bases, with 6 bases between them. CDR1 and CDR2 from the germline V gene are DFQATT and SNEGSKA (reference sequence). This CDR3 has 11 amino acids. CDR3 bases: TGCAGTGCTAGGGGGGCCACTGAAGCTTTCTTT. It is translated as CSARGATEAFF.

The gene calls are TRBV19 and TRBJ1-6; maybe TRBD1 (5 bases). This CDR3 has 14 residues. Germline CDR1 and CDR2: LNHDA and SQIVND (reference sequence). V gave up 7 bases and J gave up 9 bases, with 16 bases separating them. DNA of the CDR3: TGTGCCAGTACCAAGACAGCCGTCCCTTCACCCCTCCACTTT. This gives the protein CASTKTAVPSPLHF.

This clone was detected a few times. The chain uses TRBV10-3 and TRBJ2-2, with TRBD1 matching 8 bases. The germline V gene has CDR1 ENHRY and CDR2 SYGVKD. The CDR3 is made up of 15 amino acids. The V and J ends lost 4 bases and 3 bases, in that order; junction bases with no gene match: 4. CDR3 nucleotide sequence: TGTGCCATCAGTGGGGGGACAGGACACACCGGGGAGCTGTTTTTT. The encoded protein is CAISGGTGHTGELFF.

The genes are TRBV19 and TRBJ2-5, with 9 bases aligning to TRBD1. The V segment lost 6 bases and the J segment 5 bases; nucleotides outside the gene matches: 7. CDR3 length: 14 amino acids. The germline gives CDR1 LNHDA, CDR2 SQIVND (reference sequence). The CDR3 loop is CASSPGQGRETQYF. DNA for the CDR3: TGTGCCAGTAGCCCGGGACAGGGAAGGGAGACCCAGTACTTC.

The J gene is TRBJ1-3, the V gene TRBV28, with D maybe TRBD1 (5 bases). The CDR3 has 15 residues. CDR1 MDHEN and CDR2 SYDVKM come from the germline V gene. The V and J ends lost 7 bases and 6 bases respectively, with 19 bases between them. CDR3 sequence (DNA): TGTGCCAGCACCACTGGGGGGGGTATTGCAAACACCATATATTTT. Protein product: CASTTGGGIANTIYF.

The rearrangement uses TRBV15 and TRBJ1-2; no reliable D call. The germline V gene has CDR1 LNHNV and CDR2 YYDKDF (reference sequence). The CDR3 covers 14 residues. Trimming stripped 5 bases from V and 8 bases from J, with 18 bases between. CDR3 protein: CATSGAEGAGGYTF. The CDR3, as DNA: TGTGCCACCAGCGGAGCTGAGGGCGCGGGGGGCTACACCTTC.

The V gene is TRBV27, the J gene TRBJ1-6; weak D call: TRBD1 (6 bases). CDR3 length equals 14 residues. Germline lookup yields CDR1 MNHEY and CDR2 SMNVEV (reference sequence). The V and J ends lost 6 bases and 4 bases respectively, with 10 bases between them. Here the CDR3 DNA reads TGTGCCAGCAGACGCGGACAGTATAATTCACCCCTCCACTTT. Translation gives CASRRGQYNSPLHF.

This rearrangement joins TRBV19 to TRBJ2-3; D gene uncertain. Deletions cut 6 bases from V and 2 bases from J, with 9 bases between. The CDR3 consists of 13 residues. The V gene's germline CDR1 is LNHDA and CDR2 SQIVND (reference sequence). The CDR3 spells CASRPTTTDTQYF. In DNA, the CDR3 is TGTGCCAGTAGACCCACTACCACAGATACGCAGTATTTT.